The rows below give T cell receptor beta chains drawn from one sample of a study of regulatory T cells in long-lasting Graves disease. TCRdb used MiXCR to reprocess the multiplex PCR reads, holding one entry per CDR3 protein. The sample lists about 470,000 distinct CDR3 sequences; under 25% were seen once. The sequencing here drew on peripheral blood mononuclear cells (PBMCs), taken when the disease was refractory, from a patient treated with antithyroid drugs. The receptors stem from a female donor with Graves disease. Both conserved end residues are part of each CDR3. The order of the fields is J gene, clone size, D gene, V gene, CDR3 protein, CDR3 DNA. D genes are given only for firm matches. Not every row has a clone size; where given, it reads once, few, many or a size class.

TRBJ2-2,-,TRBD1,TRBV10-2,CASSALTGTGELFF,TGCGCCAGCAGTGCCTTGACAGGGACCGGGGAGCTGTTTTTT
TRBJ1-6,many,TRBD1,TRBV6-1,CASSGQGDNSPLHF,TGTGCCAGCAGCGGACAGGGAGACAATTCACCCCTCCACTTT
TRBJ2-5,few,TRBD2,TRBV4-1,CASSPIGGLGVLETQYF,TGCGCCAGCAGCCCGATAGGTGGACTAGGAGTGTTAGAGACCCAGTACTTC
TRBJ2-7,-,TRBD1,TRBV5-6,CASSPEGQAYEQYF,TGTGCCAGCAGCCCCGAGGGACAGGCCTACGAGCAGTACTTC
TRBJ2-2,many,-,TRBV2,CASSEDTGELFF,TGTGCCAGCAGTGAAGACACCGGGGAGCTGTTTTTT
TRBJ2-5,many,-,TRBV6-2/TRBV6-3,CASSEWYREETQYF,TGTGCCAGCAGTGAATGGTACAGGGAAGAGACCCAGTACTTC
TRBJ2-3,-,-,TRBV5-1,CASSPTIPSTDTQYF,TGCGCCAGCAGCCCGACTATTCCTAGCACAGATACGCAGTATTTT
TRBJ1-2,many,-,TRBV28,CASSLASPYGYTF,TGTGCCAGCAGCTTGGCCAGTCCCTATGGCTACACCTTC
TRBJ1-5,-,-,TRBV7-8,CASSPSNIRGLNISNQPQHF,TGTGCCAGCAGCCCATCGAACATACGGGGCTTAAATATTAGCAATCAGCCCCAGCATTTT
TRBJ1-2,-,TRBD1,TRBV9,CASSVRDRGRYYGYTF,TGTGCCAGCAGCGTAAGGGACAGGGGGCGATACTATGGCTACACCTTC
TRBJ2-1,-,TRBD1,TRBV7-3,CASSPTGYEQFF,TGTGCCAGCAGCCCGACAGGGTATGAGCAGTTCTTC
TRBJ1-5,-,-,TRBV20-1,CSATPRGNQPQHF,TGCAGTGCTACCCCCAGGGGCAATCAGCCCCAGCATTTT
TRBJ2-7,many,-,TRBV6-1,CASTQSSQGKQYF,TGTGCCAGCACGCAAAGCTCCCAGGGGAAGCAGTACTTC
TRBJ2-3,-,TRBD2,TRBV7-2,CASSSPSLSGRQADTQYF,TGTGCCAGCAGCTCACCCAGTCTTAGCGGGAGGCAGGCAGATACGCAGTATTTT
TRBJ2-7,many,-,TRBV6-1,CASSERLTPYEQYF,TGTGCCAGCAGTGAAAGGCTAACCCCCTACGAGCAGTACTTC
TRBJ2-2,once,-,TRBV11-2,CASSLQTYTGELFF,TGTGCCAGCAGCTTACAGACTTACACCGGGGAGCTGTTTTTT